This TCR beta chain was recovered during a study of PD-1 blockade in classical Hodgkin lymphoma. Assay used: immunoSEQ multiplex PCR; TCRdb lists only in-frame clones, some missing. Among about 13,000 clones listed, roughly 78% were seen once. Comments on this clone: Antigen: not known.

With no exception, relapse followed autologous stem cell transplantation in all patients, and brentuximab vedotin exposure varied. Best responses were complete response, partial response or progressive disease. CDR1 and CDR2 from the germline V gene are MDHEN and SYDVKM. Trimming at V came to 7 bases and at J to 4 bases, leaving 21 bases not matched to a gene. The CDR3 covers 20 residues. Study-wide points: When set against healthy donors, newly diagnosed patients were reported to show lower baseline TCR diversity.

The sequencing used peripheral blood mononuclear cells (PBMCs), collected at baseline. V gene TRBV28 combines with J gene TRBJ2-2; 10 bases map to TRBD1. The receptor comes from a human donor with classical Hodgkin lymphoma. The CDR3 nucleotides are TGTGCCAGCACCGGGGGATGGACAGGGGGTGCGGGGGGTGGCACCGGGGAGCTGTTTTTT. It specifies CASTGGWTGGAGGGTGELFF.